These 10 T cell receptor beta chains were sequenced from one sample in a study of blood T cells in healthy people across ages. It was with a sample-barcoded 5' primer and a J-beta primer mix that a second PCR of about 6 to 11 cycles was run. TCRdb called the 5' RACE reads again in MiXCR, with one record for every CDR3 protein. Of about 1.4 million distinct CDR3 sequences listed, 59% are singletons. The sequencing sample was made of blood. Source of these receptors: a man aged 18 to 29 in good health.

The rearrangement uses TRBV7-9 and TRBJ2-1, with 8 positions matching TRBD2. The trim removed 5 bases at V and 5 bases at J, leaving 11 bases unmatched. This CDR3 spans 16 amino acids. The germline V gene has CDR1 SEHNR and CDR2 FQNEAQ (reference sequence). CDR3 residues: CASSMRSGTGNNEQFF. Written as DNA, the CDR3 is TGTGCCAGCAGCATGCGTAGCGGGACGGGGAACAATGAGCAGTTCTTC.

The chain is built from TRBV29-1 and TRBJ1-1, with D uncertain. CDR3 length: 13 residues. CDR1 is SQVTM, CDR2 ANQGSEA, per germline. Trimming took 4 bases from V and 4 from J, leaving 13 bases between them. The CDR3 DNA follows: TGCAGCGTTGTCCCGGGTAGGGTCACTGAAGCTTTCTTT. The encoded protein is CSVVPGRVTEAFF.

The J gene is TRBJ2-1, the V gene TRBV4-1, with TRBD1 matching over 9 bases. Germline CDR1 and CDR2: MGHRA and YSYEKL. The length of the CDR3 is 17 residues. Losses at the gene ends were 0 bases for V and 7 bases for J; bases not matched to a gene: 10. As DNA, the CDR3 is TGCGCCAGCAGCCAAGATCGGAGGGACAGGGAGTATAATGAGCAGTTCTTC. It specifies CASSQDRRDREYNEQFF.

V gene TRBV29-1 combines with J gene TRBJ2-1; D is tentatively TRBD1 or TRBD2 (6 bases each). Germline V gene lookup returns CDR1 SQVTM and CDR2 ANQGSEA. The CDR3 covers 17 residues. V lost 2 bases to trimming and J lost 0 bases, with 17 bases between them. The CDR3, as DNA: TGCAGCGTTGAAAGCCCCTCCGGGGGCGGCTCCTACAATGAGCAGTTCTTC. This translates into CSVESPSGGGSYNEQFF.

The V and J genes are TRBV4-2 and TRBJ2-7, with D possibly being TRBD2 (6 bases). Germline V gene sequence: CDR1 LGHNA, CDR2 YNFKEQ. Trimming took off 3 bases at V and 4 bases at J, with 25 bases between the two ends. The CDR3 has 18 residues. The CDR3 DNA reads TGTGCCAGCAGCCAGAGGAGGTCCAGTGGAGGGCCCGGTTACGAGCAGTACTTC. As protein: CASSQRRSSGGPGYEQYF.

CDR3 in DNA: TGTGCCAGCAGCTTGAAGACCAAAGGATCAGATACGCAGTATTTT. It encodes CASSLKTKGSDTQYF. V and J are TRBV7-9 and TRBJ2-3; D is unclear. The CDR3 covers 15 residues. Trimming shortened V by 3 bases and J by 4 bases, and 14 bases separated the two germline ends. Looked up from germline, CDR1 is SEHNR and CDR2 is FQNEAQ (reference sequence).

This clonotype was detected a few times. CDR3 residues: CASSQGNRLYQETQYF. CDR3 bases: TGCGCCAGCAGCCAAGGGAACAGACTGTACCAAGAGACCCAGTACTTC. The V gene is TRBV4-1, the J gene TRBJ2-5; D ambiguous. CDR1 MGHRA and CDR2 YSYEKL come from the germline V gene. This CDR3 contains 16 residues. V lost 1 base, J lost 0 bases, and 12 bases lay in between.

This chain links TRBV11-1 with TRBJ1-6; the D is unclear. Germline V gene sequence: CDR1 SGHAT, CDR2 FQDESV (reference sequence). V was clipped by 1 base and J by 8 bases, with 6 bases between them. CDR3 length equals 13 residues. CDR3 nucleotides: TGTGCCAGCAGCTTAGACGCGGATTCACCCCTCCACTTT. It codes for CASSLDADSPLHF.

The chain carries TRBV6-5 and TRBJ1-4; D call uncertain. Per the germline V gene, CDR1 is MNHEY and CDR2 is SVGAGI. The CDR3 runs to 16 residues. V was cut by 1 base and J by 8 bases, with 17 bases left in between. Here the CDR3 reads CASSYYRGGNHEKLFF. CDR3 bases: TGTGCCAGCAGTTACTACCGCGGAGGGAACCACGAAAAACTGTTTTTT.

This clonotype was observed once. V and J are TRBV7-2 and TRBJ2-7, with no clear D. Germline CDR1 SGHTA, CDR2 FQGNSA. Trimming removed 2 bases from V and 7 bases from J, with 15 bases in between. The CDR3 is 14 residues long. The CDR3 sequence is CASSLSVRSNEQYF. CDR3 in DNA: TGTGCCAGCAGCTTATCTGTCAGGAGCAATGAGCAGTACTTC.